These 19 T cell receptor beta chains were all obtained from the same sample, sequenced in a study of blood T cell repertoires in COVID-19. Clones were sequenced by immunoSEQ multiplex PCR, and TCRdb holds only the in-frame ones, with some missing. This sample has about 180,000 clones, with 79% found just once. Sequencing was performed on peripheral blood. These receptors were collected from a woman in her sixties with COVID-19, enrolled during active disease.

This sequence joins TRBV5-5 and TRBJ2-1; 16 bases map to TRBD2. The J segment lost 8 bases and the V segment lost 2 bases, leaving 4 bases of the junction unmatched. The CDR3 totals 16 residues. CDR1 is SGHKS, CDR2 YYEKEE, per germline (reference sequence). In nucleotides, the CDR3 is TGTGCCAGCAGCTTAGGGACTAGCGGGGGGGCCCATGAGCAGTTCTTC. It is translated as CASSLGTSGGAHEQFF.

The gene calls are TRBV16 and TRBJ1-4; 10 bases map to TRBD1. Germline CDR1 KGHSY, CDR2 FQNENV. This CDR3 spans 16 amino acids. Trimming took 3 bases from V and 8 from J; bases not matched to a gene: 9. Here the CDR3 reads CASSHASGTGAEKLFF. The CDR3 nucleotides read TGTGCCAGCAGCCACGCTTCCGGGACAGGGGCCGAAAAACTGTTTTTT.

The chain uses TRBV5-1 and TRBJ2-3; D not resolved. With 0 bases removed from V and 2 bases from J, the gap between germline ends came to 7 bases. Germline V CDR1 and CDR2: SGHRS, YFSETQ. This CDR3 comprises 14 residues. CDR3 loop: CASSLDTNTDTQYF. CDR3 DNA sequence: TGCGCCAGCAGCTTGGACACGAACACAGATACGCAGTATTTT.

The gene calls are TRBV2 and TRBJ1-1; no reliable D call. The germline V gene has CDR1 SNHLY and CDR2 FYNNEI. This CDR3 contains 13 residues. V was pared by 6 bases and J by 5 bases, with 13 bases between. CDR3 nucleotide sequence: TGTGCCAGCAGGGCCCGCTTAAGAACTGAAGCTTTCTTT. Protein product: CASRARLRTEAFF.

This rearrangement joins TRBV15 to TRBJ1-2; D not resolved. V lost 0 bases and J lost 4, with 15 bases in between. Germline-derived CDR1 and CDR2 are LNHNV and YYDKDF (reference sequence). The CDR3 has 16 residues. CDR3 in amino acids: CATSRDGWGDSYGYTF. CDR3 sequence (DNA): TGTGCCACCAGCAGAGATGGATGGGGAGATAGCTATGGCTACACCTTC.

This chain uses TRBV5-1 with TRBJ2-3, with TRBD2 matching 8 bases. Germline values: CDR1 SGHRS, CDR2 YFSETQ. CDR3 length: 17 residues. After removal of 4 bases from V and 4 bases from J, the junction contained 14 bases not matched to a gene. The CDR3 sequence is CASSRTVSGGLPDTQYF. DNA of the CDR3: TGCGCCAGCAGCAGGACTGTGAGCGGGGGCCTCCCAGATACGCAGTATTTT.

The rearrangement uses TRBV5-1 and TRBJ2-7; TRBD2 is a possible D gene (6 bases). CDR3 size: 15 residues. Between the trimmed V and J ends, which lost 5 bases and 2 bases, there was a span of 17 bases. Germline-derived CDR1 and CDR2 are SGHRS and YFSETQ. CDR3 nucleotides: TGCGCCAGCAGGTATATTATGGGGGGTGCCTACGAGCAGTACTTC. It yields the protein CASRYIMGGAYEQYF.

The rearrangement links TRBV28 to TRBJ1-1; D possibly corresponds to TRBD1 (6 bases). The V end was cut by 4 bases, the J end by 9 bases, with 12 bases between. CDR1 is MDHEN and CDR2 is SYDVKM in the germline V gene. The CDR3 length is 12 residues. The CDR3 DNA reads TGTGCCAGCAGTTCAGGGGCCCGAAAAGCTTTCTTT. It codes for CASSSGARKAFF. Looking up the rest from reference TRBV28 and TRBJ1-1 gives the full variable domain: DVKVTQSSRYLVKRTGEKVFLECVQDMDHENMFWYRQDPGLGLRLIYFSYDVKMKEKGDIPEGYSVSREKKERFSLILESASTNQTSMYLCASSSGARKAFFGQGTRLTVV.

J is TRBJ2-3 and V is TRBV28; possible D gene TRBD1, 6 bases. V dropped 4 bases and J dropped 3 bases, with 17 bases sitting between them. This CDR3 contains 16 residues. Germline V gene lookup returns CDR1 MDHEN and CDR2 SYDVKM. The CDR3 region has the DNA TGTGCCAGCAGTTCCATCACAGGGAGAGGTACAGATACGCAGTATTTT. Encoded protein: CASSSITGRGTDTQYF.

The gene calls are TRBV2 and TRBJ2-7; 8 bases align to TRBD1. The ends lost 6 bases at V and 7 bases at J; junction bases unmatched: 14. The CDR3 is 15 amino acids. CDR1 and CDR2 (germline): SNHLY, FYNNEI. The CDR3 nucleotides read TGTGCCAGCAGACCTGCGACAGGGGTTCGTAAAGAGCAGTACTTC. Translating it yields CASRPATGVRKEQYF.

The V call is TRBV19, the J call TRBJ2-1, with a tentative D call TRBD2 (5 bases). This CDR3 is 13 amino acids long. Germline V gene lookup returns CDR1 LNHDA and CDR2 SQIVND (reference sequence). The V gene lost 9 bases and the J gene lost 4 bases, with 13 bases spanning the gap. The CDR3 spells CASRRNPYNEQFF. As DNA, the CDR3 is TGTGCCAGCAGGAGGAACCCTTACAATGAGCAGTTCTTC.

This clone was picked up one time. This chain uses TRBV5-4 with TRBJ2-7; 9 bases map to TRBD2. Germline CDR1 and CDR2: SGHNT and YYREEE (reference sequence). The CDR3 is made up of 14 amino acids. J was trimmed by 3 bases and V by 0 bases; bases with no gene match: 1. The CDR3: CASSLGLADYEQYF. Written as DNA, the CDR3 is TGTGCCAGCAGCTTGGGACTAGCGGACTACGAGCAGTACTTC.

The genes are TRBV28 and TRBJ1-1; D unresolved. The CDR3 has 13 amino acids. V was cut by 7 bases and J by 2 bases, with 11 bases left in between. Germline V gives CDR1 MDHEN, CDR2 SYDVKM. CDR3 in amino acids: CASNRSPNTEAFF. For the CDR3, the DNA is TGTGCCAGCAACCGGAGCCCTAACACTGAAGCTTTCTTT.

The chain couples TRBV2 to TRBJ1-1; D is perhaps TRBD1 (5 bases). V was trimmed by 5 bases and J by 5 bases, leaving 12 bases between them. The germline V gene encodes CDR1 SNHLY and CDR2 FYNNEI. This CDR3 contains 13 residues. CDR3 protein: CASSLGVETEAFF. CDR3 nucleotides: TGTGCCAGCAGTTTAGGGGTAGAGACTGAAGCTTTCTTT.

This chain uses TRBV7-2 with TRBJ1-5, with D perhaps TRBD1 (5 bases). The CDR3 loop spans 13 amino acids. The ends were cut back, 7 bases at V and 3 bases at J, with 10 bases in the middle. The germline V gene encodes CDR1 SGHTA and CDR2 FQGNSA. CDR3 region: CASTGGTNQPQHF. The CDR3 coding sequence is TGTGCCAGCACGGGGGGGACCAATCAGCCCCAGCATTTT.

The genes are TRBV7-2 and TRBJ2-2; TRBD2 matches 10 bases. Germline CDR1 and CDR2: SGHTA and FQGNSA. The CDR3 is 16 amino acids. Trimming took 3 bases from V and 0 from J; bases not matched to a gene: 1. CDR3 in DNA: TGTGCCAGCAGCTTTACTAGCGGGACGAACACCGGGGAGCTGTTTTTT. Its protein is CASSFTSGTNTGELFF.

The rearrangement uses TRBV6-1 and TRBJ2-1; D unclear. CDR3 length: 18 residues. Germline CDR1 and CDR2: MNHNS and SASEGT. V gave up 1 base and J gave up 0 bases, with 16 bases separating them. CDR3 nucleotides: TGTGCCAGCAGTGAAGTTGTCAGCCTAGGTCTCTCCTACAATGAGCAGTTCTTC. Encoded protein: CASSEVVSLGLSYNEQFF.

V usage is TRBV7-2 and J usage is TRBJ1-1; D might be TRBD1 (5 bases). V gave up 3 bases and J gave up 0 bases, with 14 bases separating them. The CDR3 covers 16 residues. Germline-derived CDR1 and CDR2 are SGHTA and FQGNSA. The chain's CDR3 is CASSFGAGRVNTEAFF. CDR3 bases: TGTGCCAGCAGCTTCGGGGCAGGGAGGGTGAACACTGAAGCTTTCTTT.

The rearrangement links TRBV7-6 to TRBJ2-1, with D tentatively TRBD2 (6 bases). CDR1 and CDR2 from the germline V gene are SGHVS and FNYEAQ. V lost 1 base and J 3 bases, leaving 13 bases between the germline ends. This CDR3 comprises 16 residues. The CDR3 is CASSLVGDSYYNEQFF. For the CDR3, the DNA is TGTGCCAGCAGCTTAGTTGGGGACTCGTACTACAATGAGCAGTTCTTC.